The rows below give T cell receptor beta chains drawn from one sample of a study of cytomegalovirus exposure and HLA in healthy donors. Only in-frame clones appear in the TCRdb table, and some are missing; sequencing was by immunoSEQ multiplex PCR. The profile shows 150,000 to 180,000 clones, roughly 80% of them singletons. Sequencing was done on a sample of PBMCs. The receptors shown here come from a man aged 25 to 40 in good health and CMV-seropositive. The CDR3 runs from the conserved cysteine through the conserved F or W. A D gene is named only where the DNA matches it firmly. Clone size is not always given. Where it is, it says once, few, many or a class for expanded clones.

j_call d_call v_call clone_size cdr3_aa cdr3_nt
TRBJ2-2 TRBD1 TRBV29-1 . CSVFTGQDSTGELFF TGCAGCGTTTTCACGGGACAGGATTCCACCGGGGAGCTGTTTTTT
TRBJ1-1 . TRBV28 . CASRENGEAFF TGTGCCAGCAGGGAGAATGGTGAAGCTTTCTTT
TRBJ2-3 TRBD2 TRBV27 . CARQPGIRLASFRTDTQYF TGTGCCAGGCAACCCGGAATCCGACTAGCGAGCTTTCGGACAGATACGCAGTATTTT
TRBJ2-3 TRBD2 TRBV7-9 few CSSSPRLAGGTDTQYF TGTTCCAGCAGCCCCAGACTAGCGGGGGGAACAGATACGCAGTATTTT
TRBJ2-5 . TRBV4-1 . CASSQERSRGQETQYF TGCGCCAGCAGCCAAGAAAGGTCTCGGGGGCAAGAGACCCAGTACTTC
TRBJ2-3 TRBD1 TRBV5-5 . CASSGTGAFRTDTQYF TGTGCCAGCAGCGGAACAGGGGCCTTCCGCACAGATACGCAGTATTTT
TRBJ2-2 TRBD1 TRBV4-2 . CASSRPYPGTGGHTGELFF TGTGCCAGCAGCCGACCTTACCCCGGGACAGGGGGCCACACCGGGGAGCTGTTTTTT
TRBJ1-6 TRBD1 TRBV30 once CAWTGQVNSPLHF TGTGCCTGGACCGGACAGGTGAATTCACCCCTCCACTTT
TRBJ2-5 TRBD2 TRBV11-2 . CASSPGEGGTQYF TGTGCCAGCAGCCCGGGGGAGGGTGGGACCCAGTACTTC
TRBJ1-4 . TRBV30 . CAWSRGRQEKLFF TGTGCCTGGAGTAGGGGCAGGCAAGAAAAACTGTTTTTT
TRBJ2-3 . TRBV27 . CASGVSIPDTQYF TGTGCCAGCGGTGTGTCTATCCCAGATACGCAGTATTTT
TRBJ2-1 . TRBV5-4 . CASSLRRPGNEQFF TGTGCCAGCAGCTTGCGAAGGCCGGGGAATGAGCAGTTCTTC
TRBJ2-7 TRBD2 TRBV5-4 . CASSLGGLAGGGEYF TGTGCCAGCAGCTTAGGGGGACTAGCGGGGGGCGGGGAGTACTTC
TRBJ1-2 TRBD1 TRBV7-6 . CASSSFRGHSYGYTF TGTGCCAGCAGCTCTTTCAGGGGGCATAGCTATGGCTACACCTTC
TRBJ1-1 TRBD1 TRBV11-1 . CASSPVGQGAGTEAFF TGTGCCAGCAGCCCAGTGGGACAGGGGGCCGGCACTGAAGCTTTCTTT
TRBJ1-5 TRBD1 TRBV27 . CASGPQTGQLNQPQHF TGTGCCAGCGGCCCTCAGACGGGACAGTTAAATCAGCCCCAGCATTTT
TRBJ1-4 . TRBV30 . CAWSPGLHGNEKLFF TGTGCCTGGAGTCCAGGTTTGCACGGTAATGAAAAACTGTTTTTT
TRBJ2-2 TRBD1 TRBV6-1 . CASKLTGGDTGELFF TGTGCCAGCAAGTTGACAGGGGGGGACACCGGGGAGCTGTTTTTT
TRBJ2-5 TRBD2 TRBV12-5 . CASGLAGGPETQYF TGTGCTAGTGGGTTAGCGGGGGGACCAGAGACCCAGTACTTC
TRBJ2-7 . TRBV28 . CASNPTGYEQYF TGTGCCAGTAACCCGACGGGCTACGAGCAGTACTTC
TRBJ2-3 TRBD2 TRBV18 . CASSPPVAGGPIDTQYF TGTGCCAGCTCACCACCGGTAGCGGGAGGGCCGATAGATACGCAGTATTTT
TRBJ2-7 . TRBV6-6 few CASSSQGNEQYF TGTGCCAGCAGTTCACAGGGAAACGAGCAGTACTTC
TRBJ2-7 . TRBV6-5 . CASRQTGSYEQYF TGTGCCAGCAGACAGACAGGCTCCTACGAGCAGTACTTC
TRBJ2-7 TRBD1 TRBV6-5 few CASRSQGANEQYF TGTGCCAGCAGGTCTCAGGGGGCGAACGAGCAGTACTTC
TRBJ2-6 . TRBV27 . CASSYGASGANVLTF TGTGCCAGCAGTTATGGGGCCTCTGGGGCCAACGTCCTGACTTTC
TRBJ1-2 TRBD1 TRBV2 . CASTAPDRGNYGYTF TGTGCCAGCACCGCGCCCGACAGGGGGAACTATGGCTACACCTTC
TRBJ2-3 TRBD1 TRBV19 . CASSSTGGVDTQYF TGTGCCAGTAGTTCAACAGGGGGCGTGGATACGCAGTATTTT
TRBJ2-3 TRBD1 TRBV7-7 . CASSPRPHSTGGGTDTQYF TGTGCCAGCAGCCCAAGGCCCCACTCGACAGGGGGCGGTACAGATACGCAGTATTTT
TRBJ2-3 TRBD2 TRBV5-1 . CASSLAPSGGYPSTDTQYF TGCGCCAGCAGCTTGGCCCCTAGCGGGGGGTACCCTAGCACAGATACGCAGTATTTT
TRBJ2-1 TRBD2 TRBV5-4 . CASSALAGFYNEQFF TGTGCCAGCAGCGCCCTAGCGGGCTTCTACAATGAGCAGTTCTTC
TRBJ2-4 . TRBV18 . CASLNPGQSFLAKNIQYF TGTGCCAGTTTAAATCCGGGACAAAGCTTTCTAGCCAAAAACATTCAGTACTTC
TRBJ1-1 TRBD1 TRBV6-1 . CASSHPGTGEAFF TGTGCCAGCAGTCATCCCGGGACAGGGGAAGCTTTCTTT
TRBJ1-4 TRBD1 TRBV30 . CAWSPGQGAYEKLFF TGTGCCTGGAGTCCTGGACAGGGGGCGTATGAAAAACTGTTTTTT
TRBJ1-5 TRBD1 TRBV30 . CAWRGQSNQPQHF TGTGCCTGGAGGGGACAGTCCAATCAGCCCCAGCATTTT
TRBJ2-1 . TRBV16 . CASSQEVSSLDEQFF TGTGCCAGCAGCCAAGAGGTTTCCAGCTTGGATGAGCAGTTCTTC
TRBJ1-1 . TRBV15 once CATSRGWGVNEAFF TGTGCCACCAGCAGAGGGTGGGGGGTTAATGAAGCTTTCTTT
TRBJ2-7 TRBD2 TRBV7-9 . CASSDLGTSGNYEQYF TGTGCCAGCAGCGATTTGGGGACTAGCGGGAACTACGAGCAGTACTTC